This T cell receptor (beta chain) comes out of a study of blood T cell repertoires in COVID-19. The germline gives CDR1 MNHNS, CDR2 SASEGT. With 2 bases removed from V and 1 base from J, the gap between germline ends came to 8 bases. There are 14 residues in the CDR3. Participants reported their clinical history, and cohort assignment relied on those reports. Measured with immunoSEQ multiplex PCR; TCRdb has only the in-frame clones, and not every one. The sample has 330,000 or so clones, more than 75% seen once. The sample taken for sequencing was PBMCs or T cells enriched from blood (not recorded which). The TCR comes from a man aged 40-49 years in a cohort exposed to, infected with or recovered from COVID-19 (not recorded which). The chain employs TRBV6-1 and TRBJ1-1; D remains ambiguous. CDR3 sequence: CASSELSGNTEAFF. DNA of the CDR3: TGTGCCAGCAGTGAATTGTCAGGGAACACTGAAGCTTTCTTT.